The 5 T cell receptor beta chains listed next were all sequenced from one sample in a study of T-cell memory formation after mild COVID-19. TCRdb reanalysed the 5' RACE reads using MiXCR and keeps one entry per CDR3 protein. This table holds just over 400,000 distinct CDR3 sequences, 23% found once. Sequencing input: PBMCs or a T cell subset sorted from them (not recorded which). The receptor set was obtained from an adult woman who had mild COVID-19 (a few samples of this study predate the infection). Cell type and time point are not known.

This clonotype came up many times. This chain links TRBV6-5 with TRBJ2-1; 13 nucleotides match TRBD2. The CDR3 loop spans 15 amino acids. Germline V gene data show CDR1 as MNHEY and CDR2 as SVGAGI. The ends lost 5 bases at V and 6 bases at J; junction bases unmatched: 4. The CDR3 loop is CASSQLAGGFNEQFF. In nucleotides, the CDR3 is TGTGCCAGCAGTCAACTAGCGGGAGGGTTCAATGAGCAGTTCTTC.

The table lists this clonotype with a few counts. J is TRBJ2-1 and V is TRBV20-1; D possibly corresponds to TRBD1 (5 bases). Trimming stripped 6 bases from V and 13 bases from J, with 19 bases between. The germline CDR1 and CDR2 sequences are DFQATT and SNEGSKA (reference sequence). The length of the CDR3 is 12 residues. The CDR3 reads CSAADPSGKQFF. The CDR3 nucleotides are TGCAGTGCCGCAGACCCGTCAGGGAAACAGTTCTTC.

The chain has TRBV4-2 and TRBJ1-1, with 10 bases aligning to TRBD1. J gave up 6 bases and V 2 bases, and 9 bases lay outside the gene matches. CDR3 length: 16 amino acids. The germline V gene has CDR1 LGHNA and CDR2 YNFKEQ. This CDR3 is CASSQLFRDRGAEAFF. For the CDR3, the DNA is TGTGCCAGCAGCCAACTTTTCCGGGACAGGGGCGCTGAAGCTTTCTTT.

V usage is TRBV12-3 or TRBV12-4 and J usage is TRBJ1-5; D is possibly TRBD1 (5 bases). The CDR3 runs 16 residues. V was cut by 3 bases and J by 3 bases, with 15 bases left in between. The CDR3 nucleotides are TGTGCCAGCAGTTTCCCCCCCGCAGGGACCAATCAGCCCCAGCATTTT. Translation: CASSFPPAGTNQPQHF.

This clonotype occurred a few times. The chain is built from TRBV12-3 or TRBV12-4 and TRBJ2-3; possibly TRBD1 or TRBD2 for D (5 bases each). This CDR3 is built from 14 residues. Trimming pared 6 bases from V and 2 bases from J, leaving 12 bases between. This chain's CDR3 is CASSPSGTTDTQYF. In DNA, the CDR3 is TGTGCCAGCAGCCCCTCAGGGACCACAGATACGCAGTATTTT.